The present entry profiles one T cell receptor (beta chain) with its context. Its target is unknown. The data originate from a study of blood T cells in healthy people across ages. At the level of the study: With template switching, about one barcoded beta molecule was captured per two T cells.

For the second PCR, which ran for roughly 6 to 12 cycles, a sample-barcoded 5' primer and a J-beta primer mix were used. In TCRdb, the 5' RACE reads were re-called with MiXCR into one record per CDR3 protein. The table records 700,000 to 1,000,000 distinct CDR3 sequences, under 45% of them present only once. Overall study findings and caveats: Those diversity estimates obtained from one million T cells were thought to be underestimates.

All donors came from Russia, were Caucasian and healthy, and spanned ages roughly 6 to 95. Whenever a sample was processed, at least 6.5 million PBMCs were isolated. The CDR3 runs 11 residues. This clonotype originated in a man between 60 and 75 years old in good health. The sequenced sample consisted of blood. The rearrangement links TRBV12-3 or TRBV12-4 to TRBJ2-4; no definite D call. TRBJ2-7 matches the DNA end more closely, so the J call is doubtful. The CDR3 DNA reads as TGTGCCAGTGCAGCGAGCTACGAGCAGTACTTC. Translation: CASAASYEQYF.